This T cell receptor (beta chain) came from a study of shared T cell receptors in the human thymus. The CDR3 covers 16 residues. V lost 0 bases and J lost 9; bases outside the gene matches: 11. From germline, CDR1 is SGDLS and CDR2 YYNGEE. Assay: immunoSEQ multiplex PCR; the TCRdb copy retains only in-frame clones and omits some. Altogether hundreds of thousands of clones are present, around 89% being singletons, with the ten largest covering roughly 0.0097%. Separately, the same data were catalogued under a study of human thymus T cells.

This clonotype was obtained from a boy younger than two with a congenital heart defect. The chain is built from TRBV9 and TRBJ2-1, with 8 bases that match TRBD2. Sequencing was carried out using thymocytes. The CDR3 reads CASSVGTSGTATEQFF. DNA for the CDR3: TGTGCCAGCAGCGTAGGTACTAGCGGCACGGCCACTGAGCAGTTCTTC. Full variable domain (rest looked up from reference TRBV9 and TRBJ2-1): DSGVTQTPKHLITATGQRVTLRCSPRSGDLSVYWYQQSLDQGLQFLIQYYNGEERAKGNILERFSAQQFPDLHSELNLSSLELGDSALYFCASSVGTSGTATEQFFGPGTRLTVL.